One and the same sample provided the 31 T cell receptor beta chains below, sequenced in a study of T cells in Graves' hyperthyroidism and ophthalmopathy. From RNA transcripts, TCR beta CDR3 regions were amplified. HTBI primers were employed in a first-round RT-PCR of the TCR CDR3. A single record per CDR3 protein comes from TCRdb applying MiXCR to the multiplex PCR reads. In the table there are 400,000 to 500,000 distinct CDR3 sequences, roughly 13% of which are singletons. Sequences were obtained from blood. These receptors originate from a woman younger than 35 with Graves' hyperthyroidism.

Many counts were recorded for this clonotype. The rearrangement joins TRBV28 to TRBJ2-3; the match to TRBD2 covers 7 bases. TRBJ2-5 matches the DNA end more closely, so the J call is doubtful. This CDR3 spans 12 amino acids. Germline CDR1 is MDHEN and CDR2 is SYDVKM. CDR3 sequence reads: CASSLPGGTQYF. The CDR3 DNA is TGTGCCAGCAGTCTCCCGGGGGGGACCCAGTACTTC.

This clonotype was seen ten or more times. The chain has TRBV2 and TRBJ1-5; D call uncertain. The CDR3 has 13 residues. Germline V lookup: CDR1 SNHLY, CDR2 FYNNEI. V lost 7 bases and J 1 base, leaving 8 bases between the germline ends. CDR3 DNA: TGTGCCAGCAAGGAAGTGAGCAATCAGCCCCAGCATTTT. Protein product: CASKEVSNQPQHF. The variable domain in full, completed from reference TRBV2 and TRBJ1-5, reads EPEVTQTPSHQVTQMGQEVILRCVPISNHLYFYWYRQILGQKVEFLVSFYNNEISEKSEIFDDQFSVERPDGSNFTLKIRSTKLEDSAMYFCASKEVSNQPQHFGDGTRLSIL.

This clonotype was counted between two and nine times. The chain employs TRBV5-1 and TRBJ2-7, with 14 positions matching TRBD2. Germline V lookup: CDR1 SGHRS, CDR2 YFSETQ. The CDR3 covers 17 residues. V trimming: 0 bases; J trimming: 4 bases; junction bases outside the gene matches: 6. CDR3 DNA: TGCGCCAGCAGCTTGGGCGGGACTAGCGGGAGTAATTACGAGCAGTACTTC. This translates into CASSLGGTSGSNYEQYF.

This clonotype was detected many times. J is TRBJ2-5 and V is TRBV3-1; D gene uncertain. CDR1 is LGHDT, CDR2 YNNKEL, per germline (reference sequence). There are 14 residues in the CDR3. Deletions cut 1 base from V and 3 bases from J, with 9 bases between. The CDR3 bases are TGTGCCAGCAGCCAAGTCTTTGGGGAAGAGACCCAGTACTTC. Protein: CASSQVFGEETQYF.

The CDR3 DNA sequence: TGCGCCAGCAGCACAACCTATTATAATTCACCCCTCCACTTT. This codes for CASSTTYYNSPLHF. V usage is TRBV5-1 and J usage is TRBJ1-6; D is uncertain. The CDR3 has 14 residues. Trimming took off 4 bases at V and 4 bases at J, with 9 bases between the two ends. Germline values: CDR1 SGHRS, CDR2 YFSETQ.

This clonotype was recorded many times. J is TRBJ1-1 and V is TRBV7-9; possible D gene TRBD1, 5 bases. Trimming removed 5 bases at V and 1 base at J, with 17 bases between. Germline CDR1 and CDR2: SEHNR and FQNEAQ (reference sequence). This CDR3 contains 16 residues. The chain's CDR3 is CASSRTDTISNTEAFF. The CDR3 DNA follows: TGTGCCAGCAGCCGGACGGACACAATATCGAACACTGAAGCTTTCTTT.

This clonotype was observed at least ten times. The CDR3 loop is CASSGGTGLYNEQFF. CDR3 sequence (DNA): TGTGCCAGCAGTGGCGGGACAGGGCTTTACAATGAGCAGTTCTTC. The chain joins TRBV12-3 or TRBV12-4 to TRBJ2-1; 9 bases line up with TRBD1. This CDR3 contains 15 residues. V lost 5 bases and J lost 4; bases outside the gene matches: 6.

This clonotype came up many times. V usage is TRBV30 and J usage is TRBJ2-3; TRBD1 aligns across 7 bases. The germline CDR1 and CDR2 sequences are GTSNPN and SVGIG (reference sequence). The CDR3 is made up of 13 amino acids. V lost 2 bases, J lost 7 bases, and 6 bases stayed unmatched. DNA for the CDR3: TGTGCCTGGAGTATTCGACAGGGACATACGCAGTATTTT. Translation gives CAWSIRQGHTQYF.

At least ten counts were recorded for this clonotype. CDR3 nucleotide sequence: TGTGCCAGCAATTTTCAGGGTCGGGCAGATACGCAGTATTTT. Its protein is CASNFQGRADTQYF. The chain couples TRBV6-1 to TRBJ2-3; possibly TRBD1 for D (5 bases). Trimming cost V 7 bases and J 4 bases, with 15 bases left between them. The germline V gene encodes CDR1 MNHNS and CDR2 SASEGT. The CDR3 spans 14 residues.

The CDR3 protein is CASSLRQGHMNTEAFF. CDR3 DNA sequence: TGTGCCAGCAGTTTACGGCAGGGGCACATGAACACTGAAGCTTTCTTT. The chain combines TRBV28 with TRBJ1-1; perhaps TRBD1 as D (6 bases). Trimming took off 2 bases at V and 0 bases at J, with 13 bases between the two ends. Germline loops: CDR1 MDHEN, CDR2 SYDVKM. The CDR3 spans 16 residues.

This clonotype appeared many times. The chain recombines TRBV20-1 with TRBJ1-5; no reliable D call. Trimming pared 3 bases from V and 6 bases from J, leaving 12 bases between. Germline V gives CDR1 DFQATT, CDR2 SNEGSKA (reference sequence). The CDR3 spans 13 residues. DNA for the CDR3: TGCAGTGCTAGTATCACGCGAAGTCAGCCCCAGCATTTT. The encoded protein is CSASITRSQPQHF.

J is TRBJ2-5 and V is TRBV6-2 or TRBV6-3; 7 bases map to TRBD1. CDR1 is MNHEY, CDR2 SVGEGT, per germline. With 2 bases clipped from V and 4 bases from J, the junction kept 4 bases outside the gene matches. The CDR3 is 14 residues long. The CDR3 reads CASSYLRTGETQYF. The CDR3 DNA follows: TGTGCCAGCAGTTACCTCAGGACAGGAGAGACCCAGTACTTC.

V is TRBV29-1 and J is TRBJ2-1; 9 positions match TRBD2. This CDR3 spans 16 amino acids. V dropped 2 bases and J dropped 7; count of bases not matched to a gene: 12. Germline V gene lookup returns CDR1 SQVTM and CDR2 ANQGSEA. CDR3 sequence (DNA): TGCAGCGTTGAATTCGAATTTGGTCTAGCGGGAAATGAGCAGTTCTTC. As protein: CSVEFEFGLAGNEQFF.

V and J are TRBV5-4 and TRBJ2-7, with TRBD2 matching over 10 bases. The germline V gene has CDR1 SGHNT and CDR2 YYREEE (reference sequence). This CDR3 is 18 amino acids long. The V gene end was trimmed by 4 bases and the J gene end by 2 bases; junction bases not matched to a gene: 15. As DNA, the CDR3 is TGTGCCAGCAGCGAAGACCCTGGACTAGCGGCAATGCCCTACGAGCAGTACTTC. As protein: CASSEDPGLAAMPYEQYF.

Many counts were recorded for this clonotype. The V call is TRBV20-1, the J call TRBJ2-7; 10 bases fit TRBD1. Germline-derived CDR1 and CDR2 are DFQATT and SNEGSKA (reference sequence). With V trimmed by 5 bases and J by 3 bases, 10 bases remained unmatched. CDR3 length: 15 residues. The CDR3 nucleotides are TGCAGTGCTGGAATACCGGGACAGGGGTTCTACGAGCAGTACTTC. Residues: CSAGIPGQGFYEQYF.

This clonotype was counted many times. The chain uses TRBV19 and TRBJ2-2; 11 nucleotides match TRBD2. Per germline, CDR1 LNHDA and CDR2 SQIVND (reference sequence). The CDR3 is 18 residues long. V lost 9 bases, J lost 7 bases, and 19 bases stayed unmatched. In nucleotides, the CDR3 is TGTGCCAGCTCCGGGACACTTAGCGGGAGGGCCTGGGACGGGGAGCTGTTTTTT. Translated: CASSGTLSGRAWDGELFF. Filled out from reference TRBV19 and TRBJ2-2, the complete variable domain reads DGGITQSPKYLFRKEGQNVTLSCEQNLNHDAMYWYRQDPGQGLRLIYYSQIVNDFQKGDIAEGYSVSREKKESFPLTVTSAQKNPTAFYLCASSGTLSGRAWDGELFFGEGSRLTVL.

This clonotype has at least ten counts. V is TRBV7-8 and J is TRBJ1-5; a weak D match, TRBD1 (5 bases). The CDR3 length is 15 residues. The V gene lost 4 bases and the J gene lost 3 bases, with 13 bases spanning the gap. Per the germline V gene, CDR1 is SGHVS and CDR2 is FQNEAQ. The CDR3 DNA follows: TGTGCCAGCAGCTCCGTCGACAGACTCAATCAGCCCCAGCATTTT. This sequence encodes CASSSVDRLNQPQHF.

With respect to this clonotype: A much more abundant neighbour one base away suggests this may be a read error. The chain links TRBV5-6 to TRBJ1-2; D is ambiguous. The CDR3 is 13 residues long. Germline V gene lookup returns CDR1 SGHDT and CDR2 YYEEEE. In nucleotides, the CDR3 is TGTGCCAGCAGCCCCGTCGGTAACTATGGCTACGCCTTC. Translation: CASSPVGNYGYAF.

J is TRBJ2-1 and V is TRBV30; unclear D gene. The V and J ends lost 0 bases and 2 bases respectively, with 8 bases between them. This CDR3 is built from 14 residues. Germline lookup yields CDR1 GTSNPN and CDR2 SVGIG (reference sequence). CDR3 in amino acids: CAWSVLFTYNEQFF. As DNA, the CDR3 is TGTGCCTGGAGTGTACTTTTCACCTACAATGAGCAGTTCTTC.

The table lists this clonotype with a few counts. The V gene is TRBV29-1, the J gene TRBJ2-1; weak D call: TRBD2 (5 bases). The CDR3 totals 14 residues. The V gene lost 2 bases and the J gene lost 2 bases, with 10 bases spanning the gap. Germline V gene data show CDR1 as SQVTM and CDR2 as ANQGSEA. CDR3 loop: CSVELAEAYNEQFF. The CDR3 DNA reads TGCAGCGTTGAACTGGCGGAGGCCTACAATGAGCAGTTCTTC.

This clonotype has at least ten counts. The rearrangement joins TRBV20-1 to TRBJ1-1, with D hard to call. Germline assignment: CDR1 DFQATT and CDR2 SNEGSKA (reference sequence). The CDR3 sequence is 14 residues long. The V end lost 0 bases, the J end lost 1 base, and 9 bases lay between the germline ends. The CDR3 reads CSARDRLTNTEAFF. The DNA for the CDR3 is TGCAGTGCTAGAGATCGCCTGACGAACACTGAAGCTTTCTTT.

Notes on this clonotype: The junction differs from germline at one of its ends, possibly a read error. The gene calls are TRBV7-3 and TRBJ2-2; TRBD1 is a possible D gene (6 bases). Germline V lookup: CDR1 SGHTA, CDR2 FQGTGA. The CDR3 runs to 14 residues. The CDR3 reads CASSADYRAGELFF. The CDR3 DNA reads as TGTGCTAGCAGCGCGGATTACAGGGCTGGGGAGCTGTTTTTT.

This clonotype was detected many times. The chain uses TRBV6-2 or TRBV6-3 and TRBJ2-5; D gene uncertain. The CDR3 has 17 residues. V was clipped by 4 bases and J by 0 bases, with 18 bases between them. CDR1 and CDR2 from the germline V gene are MNHEY and SVGEGT. CDR3 nucleotides: TGTGCCAGCAGTTTCGACAAAGCGACCCGAAACCAAGAGACCCAGTACTTC. The encoded protein is CASSFDKATRNQETQYF.

In regard to this clonotype: Since a much larger clone is just one base distant, this may be a read error. The chain has TRBV5-1 and TRBJ1-1, with D possibly matching TRBD1 (6 bases). The CDR3 is 16 residues long. Germline CDR1 is SGHRS and CDR2 is YFSETQ. CDR3 region: CASSFLQGHESTGAFF. Written as DNA, the CDR3 is TGCGCCAGCAGCTTCTTACAGGGCCACGAGAGCACTGGAGCTTTCTTT. Together with reference TRBV5-1 and TRBJ1-1, the CDR3 gives the full variable domain: KAGVTQTPRYLIKTRGQQVTLSCSPISGHRSVSWYQQTPGQGLQFLFEYFSETQRNKGNFPGRFSGRQFSNSRSEMNVSTLELGDSALYLCASSFLQGHESTGAFFGQGTRLTVV.

The rearrangement joins TRBV20-1 to TRBJ2-5; D is unresolved. From germline, CDR1 is DFQATT and CDR2 SNEGSKA (reference sequence). V was pared by 6 bases and J by 6 bases, with 20 bases between. The length of the CDR3 is 14 residues. The CDR3 sequence: CSAHQSSDPKTQYF. As DNA, the CDR3 is TGCAGTGCCCACCAGTCGTCGGATCCGAAGACCCAGTACTTC.

At least ten counts were recorded for this clonotype. This sequence joins TRBV6-1 and TRBJ2-7, with a weak D call TRBD1 (5 bases). Per the germline V gene, CDR1 is MNHNS and CDR2 is SASEGT. Between the trimmed V and J ends, which lost 2 bases and 0 bases, there was a span of 8 bases. The CDR3 has 14 residues. The CDR3 loop is CASSESRGSYEQYF. CDR3 nucleotides: TGTGCCAGCAGTGAAAGTAGGGGCTCCTACGAGCAGTACTTC.

In this sample, this clonotype turned up many times. V and J are TRBV6-1 and TRBJ2-7, with TRBD1 matching 9 bases. This CDR3 region has 15 residues. V shed 8 bases, J shed 1 base, and the junction held 9 bases outside the gene matches. Germline CDR1 is MNHNS and CDR2 is SASEGT. The CDR3 DNA sequence: TGTGCCAGCGGATACGGGGGGACAGGGTCCTACGAGCAGTACTTC. Its translation: CASGYGGTGSYEQYF.

In this sample, this clonotype turned up many times. The V gene is TRBV28, the J gene TRBJ2-7, with D possibly being TRBD2 (5 bases). The CDR3 has 13 residues. Trimming removed 1 base from V and 6 bases from J, with 10 bases in between. Per the germline V gene, CDR1 is MDHEN and CDR2 is SYDVKM. CDR3 sequence (DNA): TGTGCCAGCAGTTTATTAGCCGAGGGCGAGCAGTACTTC. Amino acid sequence: CASSLLAEGEQYF.

There are many counts of this clonotype. The rearrangement uses TRBV2 and TRBJ2-2; TRBD2 agrees at 7 bases. Germline CDR1 is SNHLY and CDR2 is FYNNEI. The CDR3 length is 17 residues. Trimming removed 6 bases from V and 0 bases from J; junction bases left unmatched: 10. CDR3 residues: CASSLLRDYSNTGELFF. CDR3 bases: TGTGCCAGCAGCCTACTCCGGGACTATTCGAACACCGGGGAGCTGTTTTTT.

This clonotype was seen ten or more times. The J gene is TRBJ2-1, the V gene TRBV3-1; 9 bases match TRBD2. Germline V gene lookup returns CDR1 LGHDT and CDR2 YNNKEL (reference sequence). Unmatched junction bases numbered 9, after V lost 4 bases and J lost 5 bases. The CDR3 is 16 amino acids. Written as DNA, the CDR3 is TGTGCCAGCAGCCTCAGACTAGCGGCAGACCACAATGAGCAGTTCTTC. It yields the protein CASSLRLAADHNEQFF.

J is TRBJ2-1 and V is TRBV6-1; D is possibly TRBD2 (5 bases). V gave up 8 bases and J gave up 5 bases, with 13 bases separating them. The germline gives CDR1 MNHNS, CDR2 SASEGT. This CDR3 comprises 13 residues. Here the CDR3 reads CASRESWDNEQFF. The CDR3 DNA is TGTGCCAGCCGGGAAAGTTGGGACAATGAGCAGTTCTTC.